The 20 T cell receptor beta chains reported below all come from one sample, sequenced in a study of breast tumors, draining lymph nodes, adjacent tissues. In TCRdb, the multiplex PCR reads were re-called with MiXCR into one record per CDR3 protein. The table lists about 21,000 distinct CDR3 sequences, around 50% of them singletons. Specimen: breast tumor tissue. The receptors originated from a female donor with breast cancer. Some clones in this sample may be carry-over from other donors' samples.

The rearrangement links TRBV7-3 to TRBJ2-1, with a tentative D call TRBD1 (6 bases). Trimming cost V 1 base and J 6 bases, with 7 bases left between them. This CDR3 is built from 13 residues. Germline CDR1 is SGHTA and CDR2 is FQGTGA. Here the CDR3 reads CASSLRQANEQFF. CDR3 coding DNA: TGTGCCAGCAGCTTAAGACAGGCCAATGAGCAGTTCTTC.

This clonotype is deemed medium-sized. The CDR3 loop reads CASSYSTSGSNTGELFF. The CDR3 nucleotides are TGTGCCAGCAGTTACTCCACTAGCGGGTCGAACACCGGGGAGCTGTTTTTT. J is TRBJ2-2 and V is TRBV6-5; the match to TRBD2 covers 9 bases. The germline gives CDR1 MNHEY, CDR2 SVGAGI. CDR3 length equals 17 residues. Trimming cost V 0 bases and J 0 bases; bases outside gene matches: 2.

The V call is TRBV7-9, the J call TRBJ2-5; D call uncertain. Trimming pared 5 bases from V and 6 bases from J, leaving 7 bases between. CDR1 SEHNR and CDR2 FQNEAQ come from the germline V gene (reference sequence). The CDR3 spans 11 residues. Here the CDR3 reads CASSQSQTQYF. The CDR3 DNA reads TGTGCCAGCAGCCAAAGCCAGACCCAGTACTTC.

The J gene is TRBJ1-2, the V gene TRBV11-2; 10 nucleotides agree with TRBD1. Germline V lookup: CDR1 SGHAT, CDR2 FQNNGV. V lost 9 bases, J lost 5 bases, and 24 bases stayed unmatched. This CDR3 has 19 residues. For the CDR3, the DNA is TGTGCCAGACAGCTCTTTACAGGGGAAGGACAGGGGGATGAGTATGGCTACACCTTC. It specifies CARQLFTGEGQGDEYGYTF.

This clonotype has a count of ten or more. The genes are TRBV6-1 and TRBJ1-2, with TRBD1 matching over 7 bases. This CDR3 has 14 amino acids. The germline V gene has CDR1 MNHNS and CDR2 SASEGT. V shed 3 bases and J 4 bases; nucleotides not matched to a gene: 5. CDR3 region: CASSEQGGIYGYTF. The CDR3 DNA reads as TGTGCCAGCAGTGAGCAGGGGGGGATCTATGGCTACACCTTC.

This rearrangement joins TRBV9 to TRBJ1-3, with D hard to call. This CDR3 comprises 15 residues. Per germline, CDR1 SGDLS and CDR2 YYNGEE. The V and J ends lost 0 bases and 0 bases respectively, with 7 bases between them. This chain's CDR3 is CASSVDGSSGNTIYF. The DNA of the CDR3 is TGTGCCAGCAGCGTAGATGGGTCCTCTGGAAACACCATATATTTT.

The chain employs TRBV5-1 and TRBJ2-7; 7 positions agree with TRBD1. The germline CDR1 and CDR2 sequences are SGHRS and YFSETQ. The CDR3 is 16 residues long. The V gene end was trimmed by 0 bases and the J gene end by 1 base; junction bases not matched to a gene: 7. CDR3 loop: CASSLGHRDSSYEQYF. The CDR3, as DNA: TGCGCCAGCAGCTTGGGCCACCGGGACAGTTCCTACGAGCAGTACTTC.

V is TRBV20-1 and J is TRBJ1-2; D remains unclear. This CDR3 contains 12 residues. Germline CDR1 DFQATT, CDR2 SNEGSKA (reference sequence). This CDR3 is CSWTDANYGYTF. DNA for the CDR3: TGCTCTTGGACCGATGCTAACTATGGCTACACCTTC.

J is TRBJ2-7 and V is TRBV20-1; TRBD2 is a possible D gene (5 bases). The length of the CDR3 is 10 residues. Germline-derived CDR1 and CDR2 are DFQATT and SNEGSKA (reference sequence). V lost 3 bases and J 6 bases, leaving 6 bases between the germline ends. The CDR3 DNA follows: TGCAGTGCTAGCGGAGGCGAGCAGTACTTC. Amino acids: CSASGGEQYF.

The CDR3 sequence: CASTNLQGQGQETQYF. CDR3 DNA sequence: TGTGCCAGCACCAATCTACAGGGTCAGGGGCAAGAGACCCAGTACTTC. V gene TRBV5-8 combines with J gene TRBJ2-5; the D gene is possibly TRBD1 (6 bases). Germline CDR1 SGHTS, CDR2 YDEGEE. The CDR3 totals 16 residues. V lost 6 bases and J lost 2, with 20 bases in between.

This clonotype was picked up many times. V usage is TRBV19 and J usage is TRBJ2-1; the D call may be TRBD1 or TRBD2 (5 bases each). Germline CDR1 reads LNHDA; CDR2 reads SQIVND (reference sequence). The CDR3 contains 14 residues. V lost 2 bases to trimming and J lost 10 bases, with 15 bases between them. CDR3 coding DNA: TGTGCCAGTAGTATAACGGGGCAGGGTGGGGAGCAGTTCTTC. Translated: CASSITGQGGEQFF.

The gene calls are TRBV4-2 and TRBJ1-4; a possible D gene is TRBD1 (5 bases). The ends were cut back, 0 bases at V and 7 bases at J, with 9 bases in the middle. The CDR3 length is 14 residues. Looked up from germline, CDR1 is LGHNA and CDR2 is YNFKEQ. The CDR3 DNA follows: TGTGCCAGCAGCCAAGATCGGGGGGGTGAAAAACTGTTTTTT. Translating gives CASSQDRGGEKLFF.

This chain links TRBV11-3 with TRBJ2-1; D is unresolved. Trimming left V 0 bases short and J 7 bases short, with 4 bases between. CDR1 is SGHNT, CDR2 YENEEA, per germline. This CDR3 comprises 12 residues. Here the CDR3 reads CASSLDRNEQFF. The CDR3 coding sequence is TGTGCCAGCAGCTTAGACAGAAATGAGCAGTTCTTC.

V usage is TRBV5-1 and J usage is TRBJ2-7; D not certain. Trimming shortened V by 1 base and J by 6 bases, and 11 bases separated the two germline ends. This CDR3 is 13 amino acids long. CDR1 and CDR2 from the germline V gene are SGHRS and YFSETQ. The CDR3 spells CASSLPPKTEQYF. DNA of the CDR3: TGCGCCAGCAGCTTGCCGCCAAAGACCGAGCAGTACTTC.

The chain links TRBV15 to TRBJ2-6; 8 bases line up with TRBD2. The CDR3 contains 13 residues. V shed 11 bases, J shed 12 bases, and the junction held 12 bases outside the gene matches. CDR1 LNHNV and CDR2 YYDKDF come from the germline V gene (reference sequence). The CDR3 loop reads CASSGGVNSVLTF. In DNA form, the CDR3 reads TGTGCCTCATCGGGAGGGGTAAACAGCGTCCTGACTTTC.

The chain has TRBV7-9 and TRBJ2-7; 9 bases fit TRBD1. The junction had 16 bases not matched to a gene; V was cut back by 4 bases and J by 3 bases. CDR1 and CDR2 from the germline V gene are SEHNR and FQNEAQ (reference sequence). This CDR3 comprises 18 residues. Written as DNA, the CDR3 is TGTGCCAGCAGCTCCGACGTAGCCCCCGGGACAGGGAACTACGAGCAGTACTTC. Protein: CASSSDVAPGTGNYEQYF.

The chain joins TRBV20-1 to TRBJ2-2; 11 bases match TRBD2. This CDR3 has 14 amino acids. V was pared by 5 bases and J by 5 bases, with 4 bases of the junction left unmatched. Germline loops: CDR1 DFQATT, CDR2 SNEGSKA (reference sequence). The CDR3 protein is CSAGLAGYTGELFF. In DNA form, the CDR3 reads TGCAGTGCTGGACTAGCGGGTTATACCGGGGAGCTGTTTTTT.

This clonotype is judged medium-sized. The CDR3: CASSLWTSGGWGETQYF. In DNA, the CDR3 is TGTGCCAGCAGCTTATGGACTAGCGGGGGCTGGGGGGAGACCCAGTACTTC. The V and J genes are TRBV7-6 and TRBJ2-5; the match to TRBD2 covers 13 bases. J gave up 5 bases and V 2 bases, and 8 bases lay outside the gene matches. This CDR3 has 17 residues. Germline V gene data show CDR1 as SGHVS and CDR2 as FNYEAQ.

This clonotype appeared many times. The chain is built from TRBV11-3 and TRBJ2-5; D may be TRBD2 (6 bases). Trimming took 5 bases from V and 5 from J, leaving 15 bases between them. CDR1 and CDR2 from the germline V gene are SGHNT and YENEEA. The CDR3 has 14 residues. Here the CDR3 reads CASSHPDYWETQYF. CDR3 sequence (DNA): TGTGCCAGCAGCCACCCGGACTACTGGGAGACCCAGTACTTC.

At least ten counts were recorded for this clonotype. The chain has TRBV10-2 and TRBJ2-5, with D tentatively TRBD1 (7 bases). The CDR3 runs 13 residues. V shed 5 bases and J shed 7 bases, with 14 bases lying between them. CDR1 and CDR2 (germline): WSHSY, SAAADI. CDR3 loop: CASSSTRGVTQYF. The CDR3 DNA is TGCGCCAGCAGTTCGACCAGGGGGGTGACCCAGTACTTC.